This T cell receptor beta chain was captured by sequencing in a study of long-term antiretroviral therapy in people with HIV. Version v3.0 of the immunoSEQ assay was performed at survey level. For every sample, sequencing targeted roughly 40,000-55,000 T-cell genomes. Here immunoSEQ multiplex PCR was the method, and the copy in TCRdb shows in-frame clones only, minus some. This sample carries around 30,000 clones, around 84% of them seen once, and the ten largest clones take around 10%. This CDR3 spans 13 amino acids. Trimming took 6 bases from V and 5 from J, leaving 13 bases between them. CDR1 and CDR2 (germline): SEHNR, FQNEAQ (reference sequence). Details on this clone: Its specificity is not known.

Findings and limits, study-wide: Post-ART, diversity grew, though it stayed under transplant donor control levels. The clones with expansion before ART were dominant in the repertoire at all time points. In HIV, the repertoires covered a tighter span of CDR3 lengths than in controls.

The sequence was obtained from a man aged 40-55 years with HIV. Sequences were derived from unsorted PBMCs, sampled 2.3 years after starting antiretroviral therapy. The chain carries TRBV7-9 and TRBJ1-1; D gene unclear. The CDR3 coding sequence is TGTGCCAGCAGGCGGGCTGGGGAGACTGAAGCTTTCTTT. It yields the protein CASRRAGETEAFF.